These 8 T cell receptor beta chains came from one sample sequenced in a study of monozygotic twins with inflammatory bowel disease. TCRdb reanalyzed the 5' RACE reads and collapses them to one entry per CDR3 protein, without DNA. Found here are 80,000 or so distinct CDR3 sequences; the top ten clones hold roughly 7%. The sample consisted of blood. These receptors were obtained from a human donor with ulcerative colitis or Crohn's disease, or a healthy co-twin of an affected twin (not recorded which).

The chain joins TRBV20-1 to TRBJ1-4; the TCRdb call, TRBD1, lacks DNA for checking. CDR3 length: 16 amino acids. Looked up from germline, CDR1 is DFQATT and CDR2 is SNEGSKA (reference sequence). The CDR3 sequence: CSAIHRGGRWNEKLFF.

The chain employs TRBV5-4 and TRBJ2-1. This CDR3 spans 14 amino acids. In germline, CDR1 is SGHNT, CDR2 YYREEE (reference sequence). The CDR3 here is CASSYEGRLDEQFF.

CDR3 sequence: CASSYSGEYNSPLHF. This chain uses TRBV6-5 with TRBJ1-6; without DNA, the TCRdb call of TRBD1 cannot be checked. The germline CDR1 and CDR2 sequences are MNHEY and SVGAGI. The CDR3 length is 15 residues.

The chain has TRBV5-1 and TRBJ1-5. The CDR3 length is 15 residues. CDR1 is SGHRS, CDR2 YFSETQ, per germline. The CDR3 spells CASSLHGGQHQPQHF.

The J gene is TRBJ2-5, the V gene TRBV29-1; TCRdb selects TRBD1, and the lack of DNA leaves this call unchecked. This CDR3 contains 11 residues. Germline CDR1 and CDR2: SQVTM and ANQGSEA. The CDR3 protein is CSVVREETQYF.

V gene TRBV15 combines with J gene TRBJ1-4; TCRdb lists TRBD1, though no DNA is available to test this call. In germline, CDR1 is LNHNV, CDR2 YYDKDF (reference sequence). This CDR3 has 16 residues. Here the CDR3 reads CATSRTSTGFLEKLFF.

The genes are TRBV7-8 and TRBJ1-2; lacking DNA, the TRBD1 call made by TCRdb goes unchecked. The CDR3 has 15 amino acids. The germline gives CDR1 SGHVS, CDR2 FQNEAQ. The CDR3 protein is CASSPSTGVGYGYTF.

The CDR3 loop reads CATSRPVGRDSNQPQHF. The chain couples TRBV15 to TRBJ1-5. This CDR3 has 17 residues. Looked up from germline, CDR1 is LNHNV and CDR2 is YYDKDF (reference sequence). Together with reference TRBV15 and TRBJ1-5, the CDR3 gives the full variable domain: DAMVIQNPRYQVTQFGKPVTLSCSQTLNHNVMYWYQQKSSQAPKLLFHYYDKDFNNEADTPDNFQSRRPNTSFCFLDIRSPGLGDTAMYLCATSRPVGRDSNQPQHFGDGTRLSIL.